The rows below give T cell receptor beta chains drawn from one sample of a study of early T cells in non-severe SARS-CoV-2 infection. TCRdb independently ran MiXCR on the 5' RACE reads; one entry per CDR3 protein. The profile shows tens of thousands of distinct CDR3 sequences, about 10% of them singletons. The sequencing used whole blood, collected at baseline. Source of these receptors: an adult who was a healthcare worker with PCR-confirmed SARS-CoV-2 infection or an uninfected control (not recorded which). Each CDR3 is given with its conserved first and last residue. A D gene is named only where the DNA matches it firmly. Clone sizes are given selectively: once, few, many, or a class where the clone is expanded.

j_call: TRBJ2-3
clone_size: few
d_call: NA
v_call: TRBV6-5
cdr3_nt: TGTGCCAGCAGTGTTTCTTGGGAACCCACAGATACGCAGTATTTT
cdr3_aa: CASSVSWEPTDTQYF

j_call: TRBJ2-1
clone_size: many
d_call: NA
v_call: TRBV11-2
cdr3_nt: TGTGCCAGTCGTCAGGGGGCTGCGGGAGGGCCAATGGATGAGCAGTTCTTC
cdr3_aa: CASRQGAAGGPMDEQFF

j_call: TRBJ1-5
clone_size: NA
d_call: NA
v_call: TRBV7-9
cdr3_nt: TGTGCCAGCAGCTTAGCAGGTCAGCCCCAGCATTTT
cdr3_aa: CASSLAGQPQHF

j_call: TRBJ2-1
clone_size: NA
d_call: TRBD2
v_call: TRBV20-1
cdr3_nt: TGCAGTGCTAGGGCCCCGGGTAGCGGGAGGGCGGGAGAGCAGTTCTTC
cdr3_aa: CSARAPGSGRAGEQFF

j_call: TRBJ1-4
clone_size: NA
d_call: TRBD1
v_call: TRBV4-1
cdr3_nt: TGCGCCAGCAGCCAATCGGGACAGGGTGATGAAAAACTGTTTTTT
cdr3_aa: CASSQSGQGDEKLFF

j_call: TRBJ1-2
clone_size: NA
d_call: NA
v_call: TRBV7-8
cdr3_nt: TGTGCCAGCAGCTTAGCCGAAAAGATGAACTATGGCTACACCTTC
cdr3_aa: CASSLAEKMNYGYTF

j_call: TRBJ2-7
clone_size: NA
d_call: NA
v_call: TRBV25-1
cdr3_nt: TGTGCCAGCAGTGAGACAGGGAGGTCCCACGAGCAGTACTTC
cdr3_aa: CASSETGRSHEQYF

j_call: TRBJ2-3
clone_size: few
d_call: TRBD2
v_call: TRBV6-2/TRBV6-3
cdr3_nt: TGTGCCAGCAGTAAGAGCGGGAACACAGATACGCAGTATTTT
cdr3_aa: CASSKSGNTDTQYF

j_call: TRBJ2-3
clone_size: many
d_call: TRBD2
v_call: TRBV20-1
cdr3_nt: TGCAGTGCCTCAACTCTAGCGGCTAGCACAGATACGCAGTATTTT
cdr3_aa: CSASTLAASTDTQYF

j_call: TRBJ2-7
clone_size: NA
d_call: TRBD2
v_call: TRBV11-3
cdr3_nt: TGTGCCAGCAGCTTGCGCCCGACGGCCGGGGGAGGGTACGAGCAGTACTTC
cdr3_aa: CASSLRPTAGGGYEQYF

j_call: TRBJ2-3
clone_size: NA
d_call: NA
v_call: TRBV11-1
cdr3_nt: TGTGCCAGCAGCCCCCACACAGATACGCAGTATTTT
cdr3_aa: CASSPHTDTQYF

j_call: TRBJ2-3
clone_size: few
d_call: NA
v_call: TRBV11-1
cdr3_nt: TGTGCCAGCAGTTCGAAGAGTACGCAGTATTTT
cdr3_aa: CASSSKSTQYF

j_call: TRBJ1-6
clone_size: few
d_call: NA
v_call: TRBV7-2
cdr3_nt: TGTGCCAGCAGCGCGGTAAGAAATTCACCCCTCCACTTT
cdr3_aa: CASSAVRNSPLHF

j_call: TRBJ2-5
clone_size: few
d_call: NA
v_call: TRBV4-2
cdr3_nt: TGTGCCAGCAGGAACTCCCTTGAAGAGACCCAGTACTTC
cdr3_aa: CASRNSLEETQYF

j_call: TRBJ2-2
clone_size: many
d_call: NA
v_call: TRBV6-5
cdr3_nt: TGTGCCACTACGGGGTCCGGGGAGCTGTTTTTT
cdr3_aa: CATTGSGELFF

j_call: TRBJ2-1
clone_size: many
d_call: TRBD2
v_call: TRBV7-9
cdr3_nt: TGTGCCAGCAGCTCAACCCGGACTAGCGGGAGGGCCGCTGAGCAGTTCTTC
cdr3_aa: CASSSTRTSGRAAEQFF

j_call: TRBJ1-1
clone_size: few
d_call: NA
v_call: TRBV27
cdr3_nt: TGTGCCATCGCAGGCGTCTTGAACACTGAAGCTTTCTTT
cdr3_aa: CAIAGVLNTEAFF

j_call: TRBJ2-2
clone_size: many
d_call: TRBD2
v_call: TRBV2
cdr3_nt: TGTGCCAGCAGTGGTAGCGGGGCGAACACCGGGGAGCTGTTTTTT
cdr3_aa: CASSGSGANTGELFF

j_call: TRBJ2-7
clone_size: few
d_call: TRBD2
v_call: TRBV12-3/TRBV12-4
cdr3_nt: TGTGCCAGCAGTGTTAGCGGGACACACTACGAGCAGTACTTC
cdr3_aa: CASSVSGTHYEQYF

j_call: TRBJ2-1
clone_size: NA
d_call: TRBD2
v_call: TRBV4-1
cdr3_nt: TGCGCCAGCAGCCTGCCGGGAGGACTAGCGGGAGGCAGTGAGCAGTTCTTC
cdr3_aa: CASSLPGGLAGGSEQFF

j_call: TRBJ2-3
clone_size: few
d_call: NA
v_call: TRBV9
cdr3_nt: TGTGCCAGCAGTAAGAGGAGAGGAGATACGCAGTATTTT
cdr3_aa: CASSKRRGDTQYF

j_call: TRBJ2-7
clone_size: few
d_call: NA
v_call: TRBV27
cdr3_nt: TGTGCCAGCAGTTTAGCGGGGGCCCCCTACGAGCAGTACTTC
cdr3_aa: CASSLAGAPYEQYF

j_call: TRBJ2-2
clone_size: many
d_call: NA
v_call: TRBV7-9
cdr3_nt: TGTGCCAGCAGCCGACATTCCGGGACAACGAACACCGGGGAGCTGTTTTTT
cdr3_aa: CASSRHSGTTNTGELFF

j_call: TRBJ1-3
clone_size: NA
d_call: NA
v_call: TRBV7-6
cdr3_nt: TGTGCCAGCAGACGAACGGACCAATCCACCATATATTTT
cdr3_aa: CASRRTDQSTIYF

j_call: TRBJ2-7
clone_size: NA
d_call: TRBD1
v_call: TRBV29-1
cdr3_nt: TGCAGCGTGGACAGGGTACAGGGCGAGCAGTACTTC
cdr3_aa: CSVDRVQGEQYF

j_call: TRBJ1-2
clone_size: NA
d_call: TRBD1
v_call: TRBV19
cdr3_nt: TGTGCCAGTAGTTCGAACGACAGGGAAGGCTATGGCTACACCTTC
cdr3_aa: CASSSNDREGYGYTF

j_call: TRBJ2-1
clone_size: few
d_call: NA
v_call: TRBV5-1
cdr3_nt: TGCGCCAGCAGCTTGTCACAGGTGTACAATGAGCAGTTCTTC
cdr3_aa: CASSLSQVYNEQFF

j_call: TRBJ1-5
clone_size: few
d_call: NA
v_call: TRBV6-1
cdr3_nt: TGTGCCAGCAGTGGGGAGACAGCAGGTAGATCCCAGCATTTT
cdr3_aa: CASSGETAGRSQHF

j_call: TRBJ1-2
clone_size: few
d_call: NA
v_call: TRBV19
cdr3_nt: NA
cdr3_aa: CARLYYCDYTF

j_call: TRBJ2-3
clone_size: many
d_call: TRBD2
v_call: TRBV5-1
cdr3_nt: TGCGCCAGCAGCTTGGCGCTAGCGGGCGGAACAGATACGCAGTATTTT
cdr3_aa: CASSLALAGGTDTQYF

j_call: TRBJ2-7
clone_size: many
d_call: NA
v_call: TRBV14
cdr3_nt: TGTGCCAGCAGCCTCGACCCCGAGGGCCCGCACGAGCAGTACTTC
cdr3_aa: CASSLDPEGPHEQYF

j_call: TRBJ2-7
clone_size: few
d_call: NA
v_call: TRBV9
cdr3_nt: TGTGCCAGCTCCACGGGAACCTCCTACGAGCAGTACTTC
cdr3_aa: CASSTGTSYEQYF

j_call: TRBJ2-1
clone_size: few
d_call: TRBD2
v_call: TRBV2
cdr3_nt: TGTGCCAGCAGTGAAACAGGACTAGCGGGAGGTGCTGAGCAGTTCTTC
cdr3_aa: CASSETGLAGGAEQFF

j_call: TRBJ2-3
clone_size: many
d_call: NA
v_call: TRBV5-5
cdr3_nt: TGTGCCAGCAACCAGATTGCGGGGGCCGGGGGAGATACGCAGTATTTT
cdr3_aa: CASNQIAGAGGDTQYF

j_call: TRBJ2-7
clone_size: NA
d_call: TRBD1
v_call: TRBV10-3
cdr3_nt: TGTGCCATCAGTAAGTCGGGGACAGGGGCCTACGAGCAGTACTTC
cdr3_aa: CAISKSGTGAYEQYF

j_call: TRBJ2-1
clone_size: NA
d_call: TRBD2
v_call: TRBV4-1
cdr3_nt: TGCGCCAGCAGCCATGCGTCCGGGACTAGCGGGAGAGACAATGAGCAGTTCTTC
cdr3_aa: CASSHASGTSGRDNEQFF

j_call: TRBJ2-1
clone_size: many
d_call: NA
v_call: TRBV29-1
cdr3_nt: TGCAGCGTTAACGTTCTGGGCCTATCGACCGGTGAGCAGTTCTTC
cdr3_aa: CSVNVLGLSTGEQFF

j_call: TRBJ2-7
clone_size: NA
d_call: NA
v_call: TRBV13
cdr3_nt: TGTGCCAGCAGCTTGGACGAATACGAGCAGTACTTC
cdr3_aa: CASSLDEYEQYF

j_call: TRBJ2-7
clone_size: NA
d_call: TRBD2
v_call: TRBV5-1
cdr3_nt: TGCGCCAGCGGCCCGACTAGCGGCAGCTCCTACGAGCAGTACTTC
cdr3_aa: CASGPTSGSSYEQYF

j_call: TRBJ2-7
clone_size: many
d_call: NA
v_call: TRBV9
cdr3_nt: TGTGCCAGCAGCCTAGGACAGATCTCCTACGAGCAGTACTTC
cdr3_aa: CASSLGQISYEQYF

j_call: TRBJ1-1
clone_size: medium-sized
d_call: NA
v_call: TRBV6-2/TRBV6-3
cdr3_nt: TGTGCCAGCAGTCCTACAGGGTTGACTGAAGCTTTCTTT
cdr3_aa: CASSPTGLTEAFF

j_call: TRBJ2-4
clone_size: few
d_call: NA
v_call: TRBV12-3/TRBV12-4
cdr3_nt: TGTGCCAGCGTCGGACAGATGGGCATTCAGTACTTC
cdr3_aa: CASVGQMGIQYF

j_call: TRBJ2-1
clone_size: NA
d_call: NA
v_call: TRBV3-1
cdr3_nt: TGTGCCAGCAGCCAAGAGTCTGAGCAGTTCTTC
cdr3_aa: CASSQESEQFF

j_call: TRBJ2-7
clone_size: few
d_call: TRBD2
v_call: TRBV29-1
cdr3_nt: TGCAGCGTTGCTAGCGGGTCCTACGAGCAGTACTTC
cdr3_aa: CSVASGSYEQYF

j_call: TRBJ2-1
clone_size: few
d_call: TRBD2
v_call: TRBV5-1
cdr3_nt: TGCGCCAGCAGCTTGGATGCTAGCGGGGGCCGAAGCTCCTACAATGAGCAGTTCTTC
cdr3_aa: CASSLDASGGRSSYNEQFF

j_call: TRBJ2-3
clone_size: few
d_call: NA
v_call: TRBV6-2/TRBV6-3
cdr3_nt: TGTGCCAGCAGCTCTACTTTTGGAGAGACTGCTAGCACAGATACGCAGTATTTT
cdr3_aa: CASSSTFGETASTDTQYF

j_call: TRBJ2-1
clone_size: few
d_call: TRBD2
v_call: TRBV5-1
cdr3_nt: TGCGCCAGCAGCTCGGGAGCGGGAGTACTATACAATGAGCAGTTCTTC
cdr3_aa: CASSSGAGVLYNEQFF

j_call: TRBJ1-1
clone_size: few
d_call: NA
v_call: TRBV25-1
cdr3_nt: TGTGCCAGCAGTGATAGGTCAGGAAACACTGAAGCTTTCTTT
cdr3_aa: CASSDRSGNTEAFF

j_call: TRBJ1-5
clone_size: many
d_call: TRBD1
v_call: TRBV18
cdr3_nt: TGTGCCAGCTCACCACCGGGACAGAGCAATCAGCCCCAGCATTTT
cdr3_aa: CASSPPGQSNQPQHF